This TCR beta chain comes out of a study of T-cell reconstitution after alpha-beta-depleted transplantation in children. The TCRbeta library incorporated unique molecular identifiers. Each CDR3 protein is one row after TCRdb ran MiXCR on the PCR reads. The sample shows roughly 590,000 distinct CDR3 sequences, roughly 15% of them seen only once. V lost 6 bases and J lost 1, with 15 bases in between. This CDR3 contains 16 residues. The source is a human donor who donated a stem cell graft to a child with acute myeloid leukemia. The material was PBMCs from the stem cell graft donor, obtained from the stem cell graft. This sequence joins TRBV12-3 or TRBV12-4 and TRBJ2-2; D perhaps matches TRBD1 (5 bases). The chain's CDR3 is CASSPLGQQNTGELFF. As DNA, the CDR3 is TGTGCCAGCAGCCCCCTGGGGCAGCAGAACACCGGGGAGCTGTTTTTT.